Shown below are 20 T cell receptor beta chains from a single sample sequenced in a study of blood T cell repertoires in COVID-19. This table comes from immunoSEQ multiplex PCR, and its TCRdb copy is limited to in-frame clones, with some not included. Here the sample spans some 150,000 clones, approximately 87% being singletons. Material for sequencing was PBMCs or T cells enriched from blood (not recorded which). These receptors were taken from a woman younger than 45 with acute COVID-19.

The genes are TRBV19 and TRBJ1-5, with TRBD1 matching 7 bases. CDR1 is LNHDA and CDR2 is SQIVND in the germline V gene (reference sequence). Trimming took 5 bases from V and 6 from J; bases not matched to a gene: 7. The length of the CDR3 is 14 residues. The CDR3 sequence: CASSFGRDSQPQHF. The CDR3 DNA sequence: TGTGCCAGTAGTTTCGGCAGGGACAGTCAGCCCCAGCATTTT.

The chain employs TRBV5-1 and TRBJ2-5, with TRBD2 identical over 9 bases. CDR1 is SGHRS, CDR2 YFSETQ, per germline. This CDR3 comprises 16 residues. V trimming: 4 bases; J trimming: 0 bases; junction bases outside the gene matches: 7. The CDR3 here is CASSGIAGANQETQYF. In DNA, the CDR3 is TGCGCCAGCAGCGGCATAGCGGGGGCGAACCAAGAGACCCAGTACTTC.

The chain recombines TRBV12-3 or TRBV12-4 with TRBJ2-3; maybe TRBD2 (5 bases). CDR3 size: 13 residues. Trimming cost V 5 bases and J 4 bases, with 10 bases left between them. The CDR3 nucleotides are TGTGCCAGCAGTATACTAGTGGCAGATACGCAGTATTTT. Translating gives CASSILVADTQYF.

The chain couples TRBV7-2 to TRBJ2-7; D call uncertain. Germline assignment: CDR1 SGHTA and CDR2 FQGNSA. Trimming stripped 4 bases from V and 6 bases from J, with 7 bases between. The CDR3 runs to 11 residues. The CDR3 nucleotides are TGTGCCAGCAGCTATGGCCCCGAGCAGTACTTC. Amino acids: CASSYGPEQYF.

V gene TRBV11-2 combines with J gene TRBJ2-3; D gene unclear. CDR1 and CDR2 (germline): SGHAT, FQNNGV. The CDR3 is made up of 17 amino acids. Deletions cut 1 base from V and 2 bases from J, with 16 bases between. The CDR3 DNA sequence: TGTGCCAGCAGCTTAGGACCAGATCGTCAGGCCACAGATACGCAGTATTTT. Its protein product is CASSLGPDRQATDTQYF.

The chain employs TRBV28 and TRBJ2-3, with D perhaps matching TRBD1 (5 bases). The CDR3 contains 18 residues. Germline V gene lookup returns CDR1 MDHEN and CDR2 SYDVKM. V was clipped by 4 bases and J by 4 bases, with 24 bases between them. The CDR3 loop reads CASSYPTEVGDWADTQYF. For the CDR3, the DNA is TGTGCCAGCAGTTATCCGACAGAAGTTGGGGATTGGGCAGATACGCAGTATTTT.

V usage is TRBV5-1 and J usage is TRBJ1-6; D remains ambiguous. Germline-derived CDR1 and CDR2 are SGHRS and YFSETQ. The CDR3 loop spans 18 amino acids. Trimming left V 0 bases short and J 0 bases short, with 13 bases between. The CDR3 nucleotides read TGCGCCAGCAGCTTGGGCGGCCAATTTCCCTCCTATAATTCACCCCTCCACTTT. Protein product: CASSLGGQFPSYNSPLHF.

The gene calls are TRBV7-2 and TRBJ1-2; D not resolved. V was pared by 1 base and J by 8 bases, with 8 bases between. Germline CDR1 is SGHTA and CDR2 is FQGNSA. This CDR3 has 12 residues. This CDR3 is CASSLGPGGYTF. CDR3 sequence (DNA): TGTGCCAGCAGCTTAGGGCCAGGAGGCTACACCTTC.

V gene TRBV30 combines with J gene TRBJ1-4; D remains unclear. V was pared by 6 bases and J by 7 bases, with 6 bases between. The length of the CDR3 is 10 residues. Per germline, CDR1 GTSNPN and CDR2 SVGIG (reference sequence). This chain's CDR3 is CACYREKLFF. The CDR3 region has the DNA TGTGCCTGCTACCGTGAAAAACTGTTTTTT.

This sequence joins TRBV10-3 and TRBJ2-3, with TRBD1 matching 11 bases. Germline CDR1 ENHRY, CDR2 SYGVKD. The CDR3 sequence is 14 residues long. The junction had 4 bases not matched to a gene; V was cut back by 5 bases and J by 6 bases. The CDR3 region has the DNA TGTGCCATCAGTAGGGACAGGGGGAAGGATACGCAGTATTTT. Its protein is CAISRDRGKDTQYF.

A few counts support this clone. V is TRBV14 and J is TRBJ2-3; D uncertain. Germline V gives CDR1 SGHDN, CDR2 FVKESK. The length of the CDR3 is 15 residues. V was shortened by 4 bases and J by 2 bases, with 13 bases between the two germline ends. The CDR3 sequence is CASSRMTLLTDTQYF. CDR3 DNA sequence: TGTGCCAGCAGCCGAATGACTTTACTCACAGATACGCAGTATTTT.

The chain is built from TRBV18 and TRBJ2-1; 8 positions match TRBD2. The ends lost 0 bases at V and 4 bases at J; junction bases unmatched: 2. Germline V lookup: CDR1 KGHSH, CDR2 LQKENI. The CDR3 runs 15 residues. CDR3 region: CASSPPSGGYNEQFF. In DNA, the CDR3 is TGTGCCAGCTCACCACCGAGCGGGGGTTACAATGAGCAGTTCTTC.

This sequence joins TRBV5-1 and TRBJ1-2; D is possibly TRBD1 (6 bases). Germline CDR1 is SGHRS and CDR2 is YFSETQ. Trimming cost V 4 bases and J 5 bases, with 21 bases left between them. The CDR3 consists of 16 residues. CDR3 region: CASSPGETGAPYGYTF. The CDR3 DNA sequence: TGCGCCAGCAGCCCTGGCGAGACAGGCGCACCGTATGGCTACACCTTC.

The genes are TRBV6-1 and TRBJ2-7; 11 bases map to TRBD1. CDR1 is MNHNS, CDR2 SASEGT, per germline. The CDR3 length is 16 residues. V was pared by 3 bases and J by 5 bases, with 9 bases of the junction left unmatched. DNA of the CDR3: TGTGCCAGCAGTGATTTCGGAGGGACAGGGGGACACGAGCAGTACTTC. Translated: CASSDFGGTGGHEQYF.

The count of this clone is one. The DNA for the CDR3 is TGTGCCAGCAGTTTAAGGGGGCTTGGAGAAAAACTGTTTTTT. It is translated as CASSLRGLGEKLFF. The rearrangement links TRBV28 to TRBJ1-4; 7 bases are a match to TRBD1. CDR1 is MDHEN, CDR2 SYDVKM, per germline. The V segment lost 2 bases and the J segment 8 bases; nucleotides outside the gene matches: 5. CDR3 length: 14 residues.

This sequence joins TRBV5-1 and TRBJ1-1; 7 positions agree with TRBD1. Per germline, CDR1 SGHRS and CDR2 YFSETQ. The ends lost 3 bases at V and 4 bases at J; junction bases unmatched: 21. This CDR3 contains 19 residues. Written as DNA, the CDR3 is TGCGCCAGCAGCTCATATGTCCCGACAGGGTCGGTCTGTGGCACTGAAGCTTTCTTT. This gives the protein CASSSYVPTGSVCGTEAFF.

The V gene is TRBV7-9, the J gene TRBJ1-6, with a weak D call TRBD1 (5 bases). The CDR3 totals 16 residues. Germline lookup yields CDR1 SEHNR and CDR2 FQNEAQ (reference sequence). The V end lost 9 bases, the J end lost 0 bases, and 15 bases lay between the germline ends. CDR3 coding DNA: TGTGCCAGGAAGTCACAGGAGAGCTCCTATAATTCACCCCTCCACTTT. Its translation: CARKSQESSYNSPLHF.

The rearrangement joins TRBV28 to TRBJ1-6, with D uncertain. The V gene's germline CDR1 is MDHEN and CDR2 SYDVKM. This CDR3 contains 16 residues. With 4 bases removed from V and 7 bases from J, the gap between germline ends came to 17 bases. In DNA, the CDR3 is TGTGCCAGCAGTTCACCGGGCGGGATGGGGAATTCACCCCTCCACTTT. Its protein is CASSSPGGMGNSPLHF.

The rearrangement links TRBV5-4 to TRBJ1-2, with a possible D match to TRBD1 (6 bases). With 3 bases removed from V and 3 bases from J, the gap between germline ends came to 15 bases. The germline V gene has CDR1 SGHNT and CDR2 YYREEE (reference sequence). This CDR3 is 15 amino acids long. DNA for the CDR3: TGTGCCAGCAGCTCCACAGGGACGGGTGACTATGGCTACACCTTC. Translating gives CASSSTGTGDYGYTF.

The J gene is TRBJ2-1, the V gene TRBV11-2; D uncertain. Germline CDR1 SGHAT, CDR2 FQNNGV. The V gene lost 6 bases and the J gene lost 4 bases, with 7 bases spanning the gap. This CDR3 is built from 12 residues. In DNA, the CDR3 is TGTGCCAGCAGGGCCCTTTACAATGAGCAGTTCTTC. It codes for CASRALYNEQFF.